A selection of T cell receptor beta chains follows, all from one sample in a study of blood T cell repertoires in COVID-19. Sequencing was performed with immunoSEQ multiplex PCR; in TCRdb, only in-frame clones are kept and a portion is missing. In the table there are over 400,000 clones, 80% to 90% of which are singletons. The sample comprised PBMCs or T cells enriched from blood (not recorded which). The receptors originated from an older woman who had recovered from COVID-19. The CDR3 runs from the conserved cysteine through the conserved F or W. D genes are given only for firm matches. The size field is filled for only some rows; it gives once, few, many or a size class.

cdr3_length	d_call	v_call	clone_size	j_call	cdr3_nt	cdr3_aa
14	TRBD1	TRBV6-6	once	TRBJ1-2	TGTGCCAGCAGCATTGGGACAGCTAACTATGGCTACACCTTC	CASSIGTANYGYTF
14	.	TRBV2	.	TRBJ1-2	TGTGCCAGCACCTCTCGGGGGAGTGGCTATGGCTACACCTTC	CASTSRGSGYGYTF
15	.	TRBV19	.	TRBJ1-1	TGTGCCAGTAGTATGTCCGGGACACCAGACACTGAAGCTTTCTTT	CASSMSGTPDTEAFF
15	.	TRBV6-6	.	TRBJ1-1	TGTGCCAGCATGGCGCGTTCCTACGGGTACACTGAAGCTTTCTTT	CASMARSYGYTEAFF
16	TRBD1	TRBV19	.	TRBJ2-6	TGTGCCAGTAGTAGAACAGGGGGCTCTGGGGCCAACGTCCTGACTTTC	CASSRTGGSGANVLTF
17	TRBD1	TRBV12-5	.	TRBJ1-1	TGTGCTAGTGGTGGAGACAGGGGGCAAAGGATGAACACTGAAGCTTTCTTT	CASGGDRGQRMNTEAFF
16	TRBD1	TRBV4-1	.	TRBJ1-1	TGCGCCAGCAGCCAAGCACAGGGGGCTAGGGGCACTGAAGCTTTCTTT	CASSQAQGARGTEAFF
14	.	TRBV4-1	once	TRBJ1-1	TGCGCCAGCAGCCCATTTCCGTACGGGACTGAAGCTTTTTTT	CASSPFPYGTEAFF
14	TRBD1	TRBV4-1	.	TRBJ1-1	TGCGCCAGCAGCCAAGATCGAACAGGGGCAGAAGCTTTCTTT	CASSQDRTGAEAFF
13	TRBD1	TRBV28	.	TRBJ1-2	TGTGCCAGCAGCCGAAAAGGGGGCGGTGGCTACACCTTC	CASSRKGGGGYTF
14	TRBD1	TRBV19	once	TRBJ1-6	TGTGCCAGTTCGGCGGGACAGGGAAATTCACCCCTCCACTTT	CASSAGQGNSPLHF
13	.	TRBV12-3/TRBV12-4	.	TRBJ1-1	TGTGCCAGCACCGCATGGGAGGGCAGTGAAGCTTTCTTT	CASTAWEGSEAFF
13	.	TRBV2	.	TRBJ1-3	TGTGCCAGCACAGGATTCTCTGGAAACACCATATATTTT	CASTGFSGNTIYF
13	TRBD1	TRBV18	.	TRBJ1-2	TGTGCCAGCTCACTACAGGGGGTGTATGGCTACACCTTC	CASSLQGVYGYTF
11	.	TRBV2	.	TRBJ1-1	TGTGCCTCCGGTGGGAACACTGAAGCTTTCTTT	CASGGNTEAFF
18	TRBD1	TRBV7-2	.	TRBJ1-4	TGTGCCAGCAGCTTACCCCGGACAGGGGTGAGTCGGAATGAAAAACTGTTTTTT	CASSLPRTGVSRNEKLFF
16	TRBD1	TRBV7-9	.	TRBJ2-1	TGTGCCAGCAGCTTACAACAGGGGATCCCCTACAATGAGCAGTTCTTC	CASSLQQGIPYNEQFF
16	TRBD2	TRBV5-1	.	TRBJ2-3	TGCGCCAGCAGCGGGATGACTAGCGGGGGAACAGATACGCAGTATTTT	CASSGMTSGGTDTQYF
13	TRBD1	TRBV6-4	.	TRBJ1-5	TGTGCCATCCTAACAGGGGGCGGTCAGCCCCAGCATTTT	CAILTGGGQPQHF
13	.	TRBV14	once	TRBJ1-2	TGTGCCAGCAGCCAGGGGGCTAGTTATGGCTACACCTTC	CASSQGASYGYTF
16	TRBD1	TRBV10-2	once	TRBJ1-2	TGCGCCAGCAGTGATGCTTTCGGGACAGTGAACTATGGCTACACCTTC	CASSDAFGTVNYGYTF
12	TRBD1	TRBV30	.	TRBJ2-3	TGTGCCTTCGGGACAGGGGGTTATACGCAGTATTTT	CAFGTGGYTQYF
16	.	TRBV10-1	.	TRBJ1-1	TGCGCCAGCAGTGAGACTATCTCCATCGGGAACACTGAAGCTTTCTTT	CASSETISIGNTEAFF
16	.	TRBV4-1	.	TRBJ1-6	TGCGCCAGCAGCCATTTCCGGACAGACAGTAATTCACCCCTCCACTTT	CASSHFRTDSNSPLHF
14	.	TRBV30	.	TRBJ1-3	TGTGCCTGGAGTGTAAGTCTCCGGGGAAACACCATATATTTT	CAWSVSLRGNTIYF
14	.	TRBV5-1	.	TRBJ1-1	TGCGCCAGCAGCTTGGCCGGTTCCCTCGATGAAGCTTTCTTT	CASSLAGSLDEAFF
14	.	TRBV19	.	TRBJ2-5	TGTGCCAGTAAAGACTTCGGACAGGGAGGGAACCAGTACTTC	CASKDFGQGGNQYF
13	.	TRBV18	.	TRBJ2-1	TGTGCCAGCTCCCCCCAGGGTCACAATGAGCAGTTCTTC	CASSPQGHNEQFF
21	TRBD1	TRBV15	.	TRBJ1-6	TGTGCCACCAGCAGAGATATGCCAGGACAGGGCGGATCAATTTCGGATTCACCCCTCCACTTT	CATSRDMPGQGGSISDSPLHF
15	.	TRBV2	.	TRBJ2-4	TGTGCCAGCATGGGATTCGGGGTCGCCAAAAACATTCAGTACTTC	CASMGFGVAKNIQYF
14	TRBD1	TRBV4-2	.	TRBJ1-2	TGTGCCAGCAGCCAAGACCGGACAGGCTATGGCTACACCTTC	CASSQDRTGYGYTF
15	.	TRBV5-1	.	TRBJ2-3	TGCGCCAGCAGCTTGAGAGAGCGTAGCACAGATACGCAGTATTTT	CASSLRERSTDTQYF
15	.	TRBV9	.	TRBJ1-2	TGTGCCAGCAGCGGGCTGACAGGAGGATCTAGTGGCTACACCTTC	CASSGLTGGSSGYTF
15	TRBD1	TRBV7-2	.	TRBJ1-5	TGTGCCAGCAGCTACCGGACAGGGGGGGATCAGCCCCAGCATTTT	CASSYRTGGDQPQHF
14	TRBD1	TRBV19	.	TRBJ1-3	TGTGCCAGTGGCAGAGGACAGGGGATTAACACCATATATTTT	CASGRGQGINTIYF
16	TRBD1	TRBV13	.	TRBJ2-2	TGTGCCAGCAGCTTAGCGACAGGGGGGAACACCGGGGAGCTGTTTTTT	CASSLATGGNTGELFF
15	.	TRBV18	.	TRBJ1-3	TGTGCCAGCTCACTCAGACAGGACTCTGGAAACACCATATATTTT	CASSLRQDSGNTIYF
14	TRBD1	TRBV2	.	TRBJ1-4	TGTGCCAGCAGTGTGACAGGGAAGGAAGAAAAACTGTTTTTT	CASSVTGKEEKLFF
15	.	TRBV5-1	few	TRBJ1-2	TGCGCCAGCAGCTTGAATTCGGGAAGGGACTATGGCTACACCTTC	CASSLNSGRDYGYTF
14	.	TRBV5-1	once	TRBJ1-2	TGCGCCAGCAGCTTGGAGGACATCCTGGATGGCTACACCTTC	CASSLEDILDGYTF
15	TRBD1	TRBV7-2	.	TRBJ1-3	TGTGCCAGCAGCTTAAGAACAGGGGGAGGAAACACCATATATTTT	CASSLRTGGGNTIYF
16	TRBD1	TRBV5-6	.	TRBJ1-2	TGTGCCAGCAGCCGTGCGGGACAGGGGATCAACTATGGCTACACCTTC	CASSRAGQGINYGYTF
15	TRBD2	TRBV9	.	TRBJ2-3	TGTGCCAGCAGCCCCTCGGGGGGAAGCACAGATACGCAGTATTTT	CASSPSGGSTDTQYF
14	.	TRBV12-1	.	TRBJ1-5	TGTGCCAGCAGCCTACGGACAGTCGATCAGCCCCAGCATTTT	CASSLRTVDQPQHF
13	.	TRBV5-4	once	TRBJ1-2	TGTGCCAGCAGCTCTGGACTGTACTATGGCTACACCTTC	CASSSGLYYGYTF
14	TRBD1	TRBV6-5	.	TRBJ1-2	TGTGCCAGCAGCCAAGACAGGGGTTATTATGGCTACACCTTC	CASSQDRGYYGYTF
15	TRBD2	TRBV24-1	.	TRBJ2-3	TGTGCCACCAGTGAGCCGGGGGGGCGAACAGATACGCAGTATTTT	CATSEPGGRTDTQYF
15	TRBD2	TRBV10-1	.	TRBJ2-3	TGCGCCAGCGCCCGGGAGGTCTCGGGCACAGATACGCAGTATTTT	CASAREVSGTDTQYF
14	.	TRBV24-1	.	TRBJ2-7	TGTGCCACCAGTTCAGGGGTAAGACCCTACGAGCAGTACTTC	CATSSGVRPYEQYF
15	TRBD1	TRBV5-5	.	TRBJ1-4	TGTGCCAGCAGCTTAGGACAGGTTTTTAATGAAAAACTGTTTTTT	CASSLGQVFNEKLFF
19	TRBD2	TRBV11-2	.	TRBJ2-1	TGTGCCAGCAGCCGGGGGACTAGCGGGGCAGCTAGCTCCTACAATGAGCAGTTCTTC	CASSRGTSGAASSYNEQFF
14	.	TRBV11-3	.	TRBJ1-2	TGTGCCAGCAGCTTAGGGGCTGACGTTCCCGGCTACACCTTC	CASSLGADVPGYTF